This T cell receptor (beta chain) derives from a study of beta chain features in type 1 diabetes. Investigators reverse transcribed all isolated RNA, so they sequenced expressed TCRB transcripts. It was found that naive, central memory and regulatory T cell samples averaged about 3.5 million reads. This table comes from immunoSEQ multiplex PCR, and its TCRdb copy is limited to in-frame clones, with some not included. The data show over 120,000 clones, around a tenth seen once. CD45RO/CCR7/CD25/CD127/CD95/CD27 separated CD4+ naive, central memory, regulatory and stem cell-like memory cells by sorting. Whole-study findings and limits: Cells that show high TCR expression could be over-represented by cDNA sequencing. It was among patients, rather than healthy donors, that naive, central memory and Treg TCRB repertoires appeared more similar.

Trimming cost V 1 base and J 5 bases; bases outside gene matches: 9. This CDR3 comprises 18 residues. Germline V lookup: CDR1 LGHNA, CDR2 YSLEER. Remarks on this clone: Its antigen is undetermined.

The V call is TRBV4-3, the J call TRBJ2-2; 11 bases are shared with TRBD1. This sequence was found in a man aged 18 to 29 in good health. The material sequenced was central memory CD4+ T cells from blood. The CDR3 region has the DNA TGCGCCAGCAGCCAAGGGGTCCGGACAGGGGGCAGGACCGGGGAGCTGTTTTTT. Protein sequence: CASSQGVRTGGRTGELFF.